The text below deals with one T cell receptor (beta chain). This entry is derived from a study of blood T cell repertoires in COVID-19. Study at large: Specimens from acute and convalescent COVID-19 originated in the United States, Italy and Spain. PBMCs, B-cell-depleted T cells, or T cells were the source of the cDNA or gDNA that made up the material.

Patients from Seattle were sampled longitudinally, starting during active infection. The CDR3 contains 13 residues. Germline V gene lookup returns CDR1 GTSNPN and CDR2 SVGIG (reference sequence). The ends were cut back, 3 bases at V and 1 base at J, with 6 bases in the middle. Source study methods: Using reference gene primer amplification, nucleated cell counts were estimated. Clones were sequenced by immunoSEQ multiplex PCR, and TCRdb holds only the in-frame ones, with some missing. That table furnishes V, J and clone size, whereas the DNA furnished D and trimming. Found here are under 200,000 clones, 87% of them singletons; the top ten hold about 9.3%.

Sequencing was performed on peripheral blood. J is TRBJ1-4 and V is TRBV30; D unclear. The source of this sequence is a woman between 70 and 85 years old with COVID-19, enrolled during active disease. This CDR3 reads CAWSLLTNEKLFF. The DNA of the CDR3 is TGTGCCTGGAGCCTCCTAACTAATGAAAAACTGTTTTTT.